The text below deals with one T cell receptor beta chain. As yet, its antigen is unknown. This record belongs to a study of cytomegalovirus exposure and HLA in healthy donors. The CDR3 is made up of 13 amino acids. V was clipped by 5 bases and J by 3 bases, with 11 bases between them. Germline loops: CDR1 MDHEN, CDR2 SYDVKM. Findings and limits, study-wide: CMV serostatus was the sole immune exposure information available.

Sampled while nominally healthy, donors likely had unrecorded immune exposures. The PCR employed 60 Vbeta primers together with 13 Jbeta primers. Clones were sequenced by immunoSEQ multiplex PCR, and TCRdb holds only the in-frame ones, with some missing. The sample table sets out approximately 130,000 clones. The chain has TRBV28 and TRBJ2-7; weak D call: TRBD1 (6 bases). What was sequenced was PBMCs. The sequence was obtained from an older woman in good health and CMV-seronegative. CDR3 amino acids: CASSPGQLYEQYF. CDR3 DNA sequence: TGTGCCAGCAGTCCCGGACAGCTCTACGAGCAGTACTTC.